Each of the 32 T cell receptor beta chains below was sequenced from the same sample in a study of blood T cell repertoires in COVID-19 (dated by TCRdb to the early 2020s). The protocol used for the library was the immunoSEQ multiplex PCR assay. TCRdb took this table from immuneACCESS and kept in-frame rearrangements with V and J called. Such tables lack part of the clones; where checked against another copy, unresolved V genes explain under half of the gap, and the rest is unexplained. The sample records about 33,000 clones, 78% of which are singletons. Over 15% of the sample comes from the top ten. Input material: peripheral blood. The receptor set was obtained from an older man with acute or convalescent COVID-19.

In this sample, this clone turned up a few times. The rearrangement joins TRBV4-3 to TRBJ1-6; D not certain. The CDR3 consists of 15 residues. V shed 0 bases and J shed 6 bases, with 9 bases lying between them. The germline V gene has CDR1 LGHNA and CDR2 YSLEER. The CDR3 loop is CASSQDIAGNSPLHF. CDR3 sequence (DNA): TGCGCCAGCAGCCAAGATATAGCGGGTAATTCACCCCTCCACTTT.

This clone was found a few times. This chain connects TRBV28 to TRBJ2-2; 12 positions match TRBD2. The junction had 4 bases not matched to a gene; V was cut back by 6 bases and J by 2 bases. Germline V gene data show CDR1 as MDHEN and CDR2 as SYDVKM. CDR3 length: 16 residues. CDR3 residues: CASSIGLAGNTGELFF. The CDR3 nucleotides read TGTGCCAGCAGCATAGGACTAGCGGGAAACACCGGGGAGCTGTTTTTT.

The chain employs TRBV7-9 and TRBJ1-3; unclear D gene. This CDR3 has 14 residues. Germline loops: CDR1 SEHNR, CDR2 FQNEAQ (reference sequence). Trimming shortened V by 5 bases and J by 0 bases, and 8 bases separated the two germline ends. In DNA form, the CDR3 reads TGTGCCAGCAGCATACCGGGCTCTGGAAACACCATATATTTT. Amino acids: CASSIPGSGNTIYF.

The chain combines TRBV25-1 with TRBJ2-5; D possibly corresponds to TRBD2 (7 bases). CDR1 is MGHDK and CDR2 is SYGVNS in the germline V gene. Trimming cost V 3 bases and J 1 base, with 12 bases left between them. The CDR3 loop spans 15 amino acids. The CDR3 coding sequence is TGTGCCAGCAGTGACCGGGGGGCCCCCCAAGAGACCCAGTACTTC. It codes for CASSDRGAPQETQYF.

The V gene is TRBV3-1 (or the pseudogene TRBV3-2), the J gene TRBJ1-3; D gene ambiguous. V was shortened by 0 bases and J by 0 bases, with 9 bases between the two germline ends. This CDR3 is 16 amino acids long. Germline V gives CDR1 LGHDT, CDR2 YNNKEL (reference sequence). The CDR3: CASSQDWQRSGNTIYF. CDR3 nucleotides: TGTGCCAGCAGCCAAGATTGGCAGCGCTCTGGAAACACCATATATTTT.

The V and J genes are TRBV7-9 and TRBJ1-1; perhaps TRBD1 as D (5 bases). Germline CDR1 and CDR2: SEHNR and FQNEAQ (reference sequence). The CDR3 runs 13 residues. V lost 2 bases to trimming and J lost 6 bases, with 10 bases between them. The CDR3 loop is CASSLNLGAEAFF. The CDR3, as DNA: TGTGCCAGCAGCTTAAATCTAGGGGCTGAAGCTTTCTTT.

This clone was counted a few times. This rearrangement joins TRBV7-2 to TRBJ1-1; the D is unclear. Germline V gene data show CDR1 as SGHTA and CDR2 as FQGNSA. This CDR3 has 13 amino acids. V lost 5 bases to trimming and J lost 6 bases, with 13 bases between them. The CDR3 here is CASSPRVVAEAFF. The CDR3 coding sequence is TGTGCCAGCAGCCCTCGGGTTGTGGCTGAAGCTTTCTTT.

This clone appeared a few times. The chain recombines TRBV19 with TRBJ2-3; tentative D call: TRBD2 (5 bases). V gave up 7 bases and J gave up 3 bases, with 8 bases separating them. This CDR3 contains 12 residues. From germline, CDR1 is LNHDA and CDR2 SQIVND (reference sequence). CDR3 in DNA: TGTGCCAGTAAAAGGGAGACAGATACGCAGTATTTT. Translation: CASKRETDTQYF.

Only one count was recorded for this clone. The chain links TRBV24-1 to TRBJ1-1; D unresolved. The CDR3 totals 13 residues. V lost 7 bases and J lost 2, with 10 bases in between. CDR1 and CDR2 from the germline V gene are KGHDR and SFDVKD. CDR3 sequence: CATREDGNTEAFF. The CDR3 DNA reads as TGTGCCACCAGGGAGGACGGTAACACTGAAGCTTTCTTT.

The chain carries TRBV27 and TRBJ2-7; D unresolved. Germline CDR1 reads MNHEY; CDR2 reads SMNVEV (reference sequence). The length of the CDR3 is 13 residues. Trimming removed 4 bases at V and 2 bases at J, with 9 bases between. The CDR3 loop is CASSWRQTYEQYF. In DNA, the CDR3 is TGTGCCAGCAGTTGGCGGCAGACCTACGAGCAGTACTTC.

This clone has just one count. The V call is TRBV19, the J call TRBJ1-1; 7 bases map to TRBD1. CDR3 size: 15 residues. From germline, CDR1 is LNHDA and CDR2 SQIVND (reference sequence). V lost 10 bases, J lost 0 bases, and 11 bases stayed unmatched. The chain's CDR3 is CATRRSGQLNTEAFF. In nucleotides, the CDR3 is TGTGCCACCCGAAGGTCGGGACAGTTGAACACTGAAGCTTTCTTT.

This clone has a handful of counts. The V gene is TRBV7-9, the J gene TRBJ1-4, with TRBD1 matching over 8 bases. V shed 5 bases, J shed 8 bases, and the junction held 10 bases outside the gene matches. This CDR3 is built from 15 residues. The germline CDR1 and CDR2 sequences are SEHNR and FQNEAQ (reference sequence). The CDR3 reads CASSLRGQEAEKLFF. The CDR3 region has the DNA TGTGCCAGCAGCCTAAGGGGACAGGAGGCGGAAAAACTGTTTTTT.

This sequence joins TRBV30 and TRBJ1-1; D is unclear. The CDR3 sequence is 13 residues long. The germline V gene encodes CDR1 GTSNPN and CDR2 SVGIG (reference sequence). V lost 0 bases and J lost 10, with 15 bases in between. The CDR3: CAWSVLQRVVAFF. The CDR3 DNA reads as TGTGCCTGGAGTGTCCTTCAGCGCGTAGTAGCTTTCTTT.

This chain uses TRBV29-1 with TRBJ2-7, with a possible D match to TRBD1 (6 bases). The CDR3 sequence is 14 residues long. Germline-derived CDR1 and CDR2 are SQVTM and ANQGSEA. The V end was cut by 5 bases, the J end by 2 bases, with 16 bases between. The CDR3 DNA reads as TGCAGCGTTCACAGGGTTTTGGACCCCTACGAGCAGTACTTC. The encoded protein is CSVHRVLDPYEQYF.

The V and J genes are TRBV24-1 and TRBJ1-5; the match to TRBD1 covers 10 bases. In germline, CDR1 is KGHDR, CDR2 SFDVKD. This CDR3 comprises 13 residues. The V gene end was trimmed by 10 bases and the J gene end by 5 bases; junction bases not matched to a gene: 4. In DNA, the CDR3 is TGTGCCACAATTGGACAGGGGGATCAGCCCCAGCATTTT. This sequence encodes CATIGQGDQPQHF.

The chain uses TRBV6-5 and TRBJ1-1, with 7 bases matching TRBD1. V lost 7 bases to trimming and J lost 2 bases; unmatched junction nucleotides: 7. There are 14 residues in the CDR3. The germline CDR1 and CDR2 sequences are MNHEY and SVGAGI. CDR3: CASTSGTANTEAFF. Written as DNA, the CDR3 is TGTGCCAGCACCTCCGGGACAGCAAACACTGAAGCTTTCTTT.

The chain combines TRBV29-1 with TRBJ1-1; TRBD1 might be the D (5 bases). V lost 8 bases to trimming and J lost 1 base, with 11 bases between them. The V gene's germline CDR1 is SQVTM and CDR2 ANQGSEA. The CDR3 is 12 amino acids. CDR3: CSFLQGNTEAFF. The CDR3 coding sequence is TGCAGCTTTCTTCAGGGGAACACTGAAGCTTTCTTT.

The chain couples TRBV6-2 or TRBV6-3 to TRBJ2-7; 7 nucleotides line up with TRBD2. Looked up from germline, CDR1 is MNHEY and CDR2 is SVGEGT. The CDR3 has 13 amino acids. With 5 bases clipped from V and 2 bases from J, the junction kept 3 bases outside the gene matches. CDR3 region: CASSRDYPYEQYF. The CDR3 DNA is TGTGCCAGCAGTCGGGACTACCCCTACGAGCAGTACTTC.

V usage is TRBV7-2 and J usage is TRBJ2-5; 7 bases are a match to TRBD1. This CDR3 contains 14 residues. V dropped 5 bases and J dropped 1; count of bases not matched to a gene: 4. Germline values: CDR1 SGHTA, CDR2 FQGNSA. CDR3: CASSQGQAQETQYF. The CDR3 region has the DNA TGTGCCAGCAGCCAAGGACAGGCCCAAGAGACCCAGTACTTC.

A few counts support this clone. The V gene is TRBV7-8, the J gene TRBJ1-2, with 10 bases lining up with TRBD1. This CDR3 comprises 13 residues. Germline values: CDR1 SGHVS, CDR2 FQNEAQ. J lost 14 bases, V lost 3 bases, and 9 bases had no gene match. CDR3: CASSLIPGQGLTF. The CDR3 nucleotides read TGTGCCAGCAGCTTGATACCGGGACAGGGGCTAACCTTC.

By share of the sample, this clone is medium-sized. The rearrangement uses TRBV6-5 and TRBJ1-1; D perhaps matches TRBD1 (5 bases). The CDR3 has 13 residues. The V gene lost 8 bases and the J gene lost 5 bases, with 15 bases spanning the gap. Germline V CDR1 and CDR2: MNHEY, SVGAGI. Here the CDR3 DNA reads TGTGCCAGCGGGGCGGGGCCGTGGACTGAAGCTTTCTTT. Translated, it gives CASGAGPWTEAFF.

The chain couples TRBV28 to TRBJ1-2; D is unresolved. Germline CDR1 MDHEN, CDR2 SYDVKM. V lost 3 bases, J lost 0 bases, and 11 bases lay in between. CDR3 size: 15 residues. CDR3 residues: CASSFAGRTNYGYTF. The DNA for the CDR3 is TGTGCCAGCAGTTTTGCAGGCAGAACTAACTATGGCTACACCTTC.

The V call is TRBV5-4, the J call TRBJ2-7, with a possible D match to TRBD2 (5 bases). From germline, CDR1 is SGHNT and CDR2 YYREEE (reference sequence). V gave up 2 bases and J gave up 2 bases, with 17 bases separating them. CDR3 length equals 16 residues. The CDR3 coding sequence is TGTGCCAGCAGCTTAATATCGGGAAGACGGCCCTACGAGCAGTACTTC. Amino acid sequence: CASSLISGRRPYEQYF.

This chain joins TRBV4-3 and TRBJ2-7, with TRBD1 matching 8 bases. The CDR3 sequence is 15 residues long. Germline CDR1 reads LGHNA; CDR2 reads YSLEER. J gave up 3 bases and V 1 base, and 5 bases lay outside the gene matches. CDR3 nucleotides: TGCGCCAGCAGCCAAGGGACAGGGACGGGCTACGAGCAGTACTTC. Residues: CASSQGTGTGYEQYF.

V gene TRBV7-2 combines with J gene TRBJ1-1, with D unresolved. Trimming cost V 0 bases and J 0 bases, with 8 bases left between them. This CDR3 region has 15 residues. Germline V lookup: CDR1 SGHTA, CDR2 FQGNSA. The CDR3 DNA reads TGTGCCAGCAGCTTAGCGGCCGCGGTGAACACTGAAGCTTTCTTT. It encodes CASSLAAAVNTEAFF.

The CDR3 DNA reads TGTGCCAGTAGTACTATTGCGGGACAGGGGAACTATGGCTACACCTTC. Translated, it gives CASSTIAGQGNYGYTF. The V and J genes are TRBV19 and TRBJ1-2; 10 nucleotides match TRBD1. V gave up 4 bases and J gave up 2 bases; unmatched junction bases: 7. The CDR3 consists of 16 residues. CDR1 is LNHDA and CDR2 is SQIVND in the germline V gene (reference sequence).

This clone was detected once. The chain uses TRBV28 and TRBJ1-5; TRBD1 matches 7 bases. Per the germline V gene, CDR1 is MDHEN and CDR2 is SYDVKM. The CDR3 loop spans 16 amino acids. The J segment lost 3 bases and the V segment lost 4 bases, leaving 9 bases of the junction unmatched. Here the CDR3 reads CASSSHLQGSNQPQHF. The CDR3 DNA is TGTGCCAGCAGTTCTCACCTACAGGGGTCCAATCAGCCCCAGCATTTT.

In its sample, this clone was seen a few times. The J gene is TRBJ2-1, the V gene TRBV7-9; 12 bases are a match to TRBD2. The V gene's germline CDR1 is SEHNR and CDR2 FQNEAQ (reference sequence). The CDR3 loop spans 15 amino acids. The junction had 9 bases not matched to a gene; V was cut back by 6 bases and J by 9 bases. The DNA of the CDR3 is TGTGCCAGCAGGCATGCTAGCGGGAGGGCCGGTGAGCAGTTCTTC. Protein: CASRHASGRAGEQFF.

The chain combines TRBV6-5 with TRBJ1-6, with D tentatively TRBD1 (5 bases). V was pared by 4 bases and J by 6 bases, with 10 bases between. Germline V gene sequence: CDR1 MNHEY, CDR2 SVGAGI. This CDR3 is built from 14 residues. The CDR3 DNA follows: TGTGCCAGCAGTTGGGGCGGCGCTAATTCACCCCTCCACTTT. This translates into CASSWGGANSPLHF.

This chain uses TRBV4-1 with TRBJ2-3; TRBD2 aligns across 12 bases. The CDR3 runs 19 residues. J was trimmed by 4 bases and V by 1 base; bases with no gene match: 12. CDR1 is MGHRA and CDR2 is YSYEKL in the germline V gene. For the CDR3, the DNA is TGCGCCAGCAGCCAAGCCCCTAGCGGGAGGGCCCGAGGCGCAGATACGCAGTATTTT. Protein product: CASSQAPSGRARGADTQYF.

The chain is built from TRBV28 and TRBJ2-7; the match to TRBD2 covers 10 bases. CDR3 size: 16 residues. The germline V gene encodes CDR1 MDHEN and CDR2 SYDVKM. V lost 0 bases to trimming and J lost 3 bases; unmatched junction nucleotides: 5. The CDR3 nucleotides are TGTGCCAGCAGTTTATGGGGGACTAGCGCCCACTACGAGCAGTACTTC. This translates into CASSLWGTSAHYEQYF.

The rearrangement uses TRBV19 and TRBJ2-3; 8 bases line up with TRBD2. J lost 4 bases, V lost 2 bases, and 8 bases had no gene match. There are 16 residues in the CDR3. Per germline, CDR1 LNHDA and CDR2 SQIVND (reference sequence). CDR3 bases: TGTGCCAGTAGTATAAACCGGGGGGGGGTCCCAGATACGCAGTATTTT. Its protein is CASSINRGGVPDTQYF.